The clone carrying this T cell receptor beta chain was observed a handful of times. V trimming: 6 bases; J trimming: 7 bases; junction bases outside the gene matches: 10. The CDR3 has 15 residues. Germline CDR1 KGHSH, CDR2 LQKENI. The entry originates in a study of early T cells in non-severe SARS-CoV-2 infection. TCRdb re-called the 5' RACE reads with MiXCR, one entry per CDR3 protein. Among tens of thousands of distinct CDR3 sequences listed, about 12% were seen once. The receptor was derived from an adult who was a healthcare worker with PCR-confirmed SARS-CoV-2 infection or an uninfected control (not recorded which). The donor label of this sample is uncertain. The starting material was whole blood, obtained at baseline. This chain connects TRBV18 to TRBJ2-1; 9 nucleotides agree with TRBD1. The CDR3 DNA reads as TGTGCCAGCTCCTTTTCGGGACAGGGCGGTAATGAGCAGTTCTTC. Its protein product is CASSFSGQGGNEQFF.